Below are 32 T cell receptor beta chains sequenced from a single sample in a study of CD8 T cells in Susac syndrome. With random hexamers, reverse transcription was performed on about 0.5 to 1 ug of RNA. TCRdb re-derived calls from the immunoSEQ multiplex PCR reads in MiXCR, one entry per CDR3 protein. The sample has about 400,000 distinct CDR3 sequences; roughly 85% are singletons. Sequences were obtained from CD8+ T cells from PBMCs. All receptors derive from a human donor with multiple sclerosis.

With respect to this clonotype: This may come from a read error, since a much larger clone is one base off. This chain uses TRBV20-1 with TRBJ1-1; the match to TRBD1 covers 7 bases. The CDR3 totals 13 residues. V lost 3 bases and J lost 6; bases outside the gene matches: 7. Germline-derived CDR1 and CDR2 are DFQATT and SNEGSKA (reference sequence). The CDR3 nucleotides read TGCAGTGCTAGGACAGGGTGGGGGCCTGAAGCTTTCTTT. Amino acids: CSARTGWGPEAFF.

This rearrangement joins TRBV2 to TRBJ2-3, with 11 bases aligning to TRBD2. From germline, CDR1 is SNHLY and CDR2 FYNNEI. V gave up 7 bases and J gave up 0 bases; unmatched junction bases: 9. This CDR3 has 17 amino acids. The CDR3 nucleotides read TGTGCCAGCACCCATCCCGTAGCGGGGGGGAGCACAGATACGCAGTATTTT. Encoded protein: CASTHPVAGGSTDTQYF.

This clonotype has only one observation. This chain connects TRBV25-1 to TRBJ2-1; unclear D gene. The CDR3 covers 10 residues. V gave up 10 bases and J gave up 4 bases, with 5 bases separating them. Germline V CDR1 and CDR2: MGHDK, SYGVNS. CDR3 nucleotides: TGTGCCACCTTTTACAATGAGCAGTTCTTC. This encodes CATFYNEQFF.

The chain employs TRBV6-2 or TRBV6-3 and TRBJ1-2, with TRBD1 identical over 10 bases. CDR3 size: 15 residues. The V and J ends lost 2 bases and 3 bases, in that order; junction bases with no gene match: 3. Germline CDR1 reads MNHEY; CDR2 reads SVGEGT. The CDR3 sequence is CASSYRDRGDYGYTF. The CDR3 region has the DNA TGTGCCAGCAGTTACCGGGACAGGGGTGACTATGGCTACACCTTC.

The rearrangement links TRBV6-1 to TRBJ2-1; D might be TRBD2 (6 bases). Germline loops: CDR1 MNHNS, CDR2 SASEGT. Trimming took off 2 bases at V and 8 bases at J, with 16 bases between the two ends. The CDR3 has 15 residues. The CDR3 loop is CASSERDSYRDEQFF. CDR3 DNA sequence: TGTGCCAGCAGTGAACGGGACTCATATCGGGATGAGCAGTTCTTC.

The chain recombines TRBV5-6 with TRBJ2-1; D not resolved. Germline CDR1 is SGHDT and CDR2 is YYEEEE. This CDR3 region has 14 residues. Trimming took 0 bases from V and 5 from J, leaving 9 bases between them. The CDR3 is CASSLVVANNEQFF. Here the CDR3 DNA reads TGTGCCAGCAGCTTGGTGGTAGCAAACAATGAGCAGTTCTTC. The entire variable domain, with the rest obtained from reference TRBV5-6 and TRBJ2-1, is as follows: DAGVTQSPTHLIKTRGQQVTLRCSPKSGHDTVSWYQQALGQGPQFIFQYYEEEERQRGNFPDRFSGHQFPNYSSELNVNALLLGDSALYLCASSLVVANNEQFFGPGTRLTVL.

CDR3 DNA sequence: TGCGCCAGCAGCTCTATGACACCCTCTGGAAACACCATATATTTT. Residues: CASSSMTPSGNTIYF. V and J are TRBV5-1 and TRBJ1-3; the D is unclear. Germline values: CDR1 SGHRS, CDR2 YFSETQ. The CDR3 sequence is 15 residues long. Trimming took 3 bases from V and 0 from J, leaving 10 bases between them.

The chain combines TRBV3-1 with TRBJ2-1; 9 bases are a match to TRBD2. Germline values: CDR1 LGHDT, CDR2 YNNKEL (reference sequence). J gave up 4 bases and V 0 bases, and 4 bases lay outside the gene matches. The CDR3 is 16 residues long. Written as DNA, the CDR3 is TGTGCCAGCAGCCAAGATGGGGGACTAGCATACAATGAGCAGTTCTTC. Translated, it gives CASSQDGGLAYNEQFF.

The V and J genes are TRBV4-1 and TRBJ1-2; TRBD1 aligns across 7 bases. The CDR3 runs to 16 residues. J was trimmed by 1 base and V by 4 bases; bases with no gene match: 9. The V gene's germline CDR1 is MGHRA and CDR2 YSYEKL. The CDR3 spells CASSPLGDRVNYGYTF. In DNA form, the CDR3 reads TGCGCCAGCAGCCCCCTAGGCGACAGGGTTAACTATGGCTACACCTTC.

The V and J genes are TRBV5-1 and TRBJ1-1; unclear D gene. The V gene's germline CDR1 is SGHRS and CDR2 YFSETQ. The V end was cut by 1 base, the J end by 1 base, with 11 bases between. CDR3 size: 15 residues. CDR3 amino acids: CASSLSGRPNTEAFF. DNA of the CDR3: TGCGCCAGCAGCTTGAGCGGCAGACCGAACACTGAAGCTTTCTTT.

This clonotype was seen a few times. The rearrangement uses TRBV30 and TRBJ1-5; 8 nucleotides align to TRBD1. Trimming took 0 bases from V and 6 from J; bases not matched to a gene: 4. CDR1 and CDR2 (germline): GTSNPN, SVGIG (reference sequence). The CDR3 has 14 residues. Written as DNA, the CDR3 is TGTGCCTGGAGTGTCGGACAGGGTGGTCAGCCCCAGCATTTT. Its translation: CAWSVGQGGQPQHF.

The chain joins TRBV7-8 to TRBJ2-1; D might be TRBD1 or TRBD2, each matching 5 bases. V lost 3 bases and J 5 bases, leaving 17 bases between the germline ends. Per the germline V gene, CDR1 is SGHVS and CDR2 is FQNEAQ. The CDR3 contains 16 residues. For the CDR3, the DNA is TGTGCCAGCAGCTTTGGGACCGGGCTACAACACAATGAGCAGTTCTTC. This encodes CASSFGTGLQHNEQFF.

In DNA, the CDR3 is TGCAGTGCTAGATCTGGACACAATGAGCAGTTCTTC. This gives the protein CSARSGHNEQFF. The chain couples TRBV20-1 to TRBJ2-1, with D uncertain. The CDR3 covers 12 residues. The V end was cut by 2 bases, the J end by 5 bases, with 7 bases between. CDR1 DFQATT and CDR2 SNEGSKA come from the germline V gene (reference sequence).

The V call is TRBV5-4, the J call TRBJ1-5; possible D gene TRBD1, 5 bases. Trimming removed 7 bases from V and 7 bases from J, with 15 bases in between. The germline CDR1 and CDR2 sequences are SGHNT and YYREEE (reference sequence). The CDR3 sequence is 13 residues long. CDR3 protein: CASSWGGGQPQHF. In DNA, the CDR3 is TGTGCCAGCTCCTGGGGGGGAGGCCAGCCCCAGCATTTT. The full variable domain, with the rest looked up from reference TRBV5-4 and TRBJ1-5, is ETGVTQSPTHLIKTRGQQVTLRCSSQSGHNTVSWYQQALGQGPQFIFQYYREEENGRGNFPPRFSGLQFPNYSSELNVNALELDDSALYLCASSWGGGQPQHFGDGTRLSIL.

The V gene is TRBV7-6, the J gene TRBJ2-7; possibly TRBD1 for D (7 bases). The CDR3 sequence is 16 residues long. V lost 4 bases to trimming and J lost 7 bases, with 23 bases between them. CDR1 is SGHVS, CDR2 FNYEAQ, per germline. DNA of the CDR3: TGTGCCAGCAGCTCCCTCTCCCAGGGGGGAGTGGGAGAGCAGTACTTC. The encoded protein is CASSSLSQGGVGEQYF. The full variable domain, with the rest looked up from reference TRBV7-6 and TRBJ2-7, is GAGVSQSPRYKVTKRGQDVALRCDPISGHVSLYWYRQALGQGPEFLTYFNYEAQQDKSGLPNDRFSAERPEGSISTLTIQRTEQRDSAMYRCASSSLSQGGVGEQYFGPGTRLTVT.

The chain has TRBV19 and TRBJ2-6, with D uncertain. Germline loops: CDR1 LNHDA, CDR2 SQIVND (reference sequence). The V end lost 7 bases, the J end lost 0 bases, and 7 bases lay between the germline ends. CDR3 length equals 14 residues. CDR3 in DNA: TGTGCCAGTAAGTGGAGCTCTGGGGCCAACGTCCTGACTTTC. Translated: CASKWSSGANVLTF.

This clonotype turned up a few times. The gene calls are TRBV11-2 and TRBJ2-5; D not certain. V lost 5 bases and J 4 bases, leaving 5 bases between the germline ends. The CDR3 runs to 11 residues. Germline V gene lookup returns CDR1 SGHAT and CDR2 FQNNGV. The CDR3 sequence: CASSGPETQYF. CDR3 nucleotide sequence: TGTGCCAGCAGCGGCCCAGAGACCCAGTACTTC. Full variable domain (outside the CDR3, taken from reference TRBV11-2 and TRBJ2-5): EAGVAQSPRYKIIEKRQSVAFWCNPISGHATLYWYQQILGQGPKLLIQFQNNGVVDDSQLPKDRFSAERLKGVDSTLKIQPAKLEDSAVYLCASSGPETQYFGPGTRLLVL.

This clonotype was seen a single time. This chain uses TRBV29-1 with TRBJ2-1; TRBD1 aligns across 10 bases. The CDR3 extends over 16 amino acids. V shed 3 bases, J shed 8 bases, and the junction held 13 bases outside the gene matches. Germline loops: CDR1 SQVTM, CDR2 ANQGSEA. CDR3 in DNA: TGCAGCGTTGACTGGAGGGTGACAGGGACAGGGGATGAGCAGTTCTTC. Its protein is CSVDWRVTGTGDEQFF.

The chain carries TRBV6-5 and TRBJ2-7; tentative D call: TRBD1 (5 bases). V gave up 2 bases and J gave up 2 bases, with 16 bases separating them. In germline, CDR1 is MNHEY, CDR2 SVGAGI. This CDR3 is 16 amino acids long. The CDR3 bases are TGTGCCAGCAGTTACCTTGCAGGGTCCGGAGCCTACGAGCAGTACTTC. Protein product: CASSYLAGSGAYEQYF.

The gene calls are TRBV20-1 and TRBJ2-1; 12 nucleotides match TRBD2. V dropped 0 bases and J dropped 4; count of bases not matched to a gene: 10. CDR3 length equals 18 residues. Germline V gene sequence: CDR1 DFQATT, CDR2 SNEGSKA (reference sequence). CDR3 bases: TGCAGTGCTAGAGATTGGAGACTAGCGGGAGTCACATACAATGAGCAGTTCTTC. It encodes CSARDWRLAGVTYNEQFF.

The chain combines TRBV28 with TRBJ2-1; 11 positions agree with TRBD2. The ends lost 8 bases at V and 6 bases at J; junction bases unmatched: 6. The germline V gene encodes CDR1 MDHEN and CDR2 SYDVKM. The CDR3 consists of 14 residues. CDR3 loop: CASGEGLAANEQFF. Here the CDR3 DNA reads TGTGCCAGCGGGGAGGGACTAGCGGCCAATGAGCAGTTCTTC. Based on the CDR3 plus reference TRBV28 and TRBJ2-1, the full variable domain is DVKVTQSSRYLVKRTGEKVFLECVQDMDHENMFWYRQDPGLGLRLIYFSYDVKMKEKGDIPEGYSVSREKKERFSLILESASTNQTSMYLCASGEGLAANEQFFGPGTRLTVL.

This chain links TRBV6-1 with TRBJ2-1; no clear D. CDR1 is MNHNS and CDR2 is SASEGT in the germline V gene. The CDR3 runs to 15 residues. V lost 7 bases to trimming and J lost 0 bases, with 13 bases between them. The CDR3 loop reads CASIGEIYSYNEQFF. The CDR3 DNA is TGTGCCAGCATTGGCGAGATTTACTCCTACAATGAGCAGTTCTTC.

The chain employs TRBV5-1 and TRBJ2-1; perhaps D is TRBD1 or TRBD2 (6 bases each). The CDR3 length is 20 residues. The germline V gene encodes CDR1 SGHRS and CDR2 YFSETQ. The V end was cut by 4 bases, the J end by 7 bases, with 33 bases between. The CDR3 DNA sequence: TGCGCCAGCAGCCGACCCGGGGGTAGGATCAGGGGAATTAGTTATAATGAGCAGTTCTTC. Translated: CASSRPGGRIRGISYNEQFF.

The rearrangement links TRBV27 to TRBJ1-2; D gene uncertain. In germline, CDR1 is MNHEY, CDR2 SMNVEV (reference sequence). The germline V and J ends were trimmed by 3 bases and 6 bases, with 14 bases remaining between them. This CDR3 is 14 amino acids long. The CDR3 region has the DNA TGTGCCAGCAGTTTCCTGGGCGGGGTTAATGGCTACACCTTC. Its translation is CASSFLGGVNGYTF.

This chain links TRBV4-2 with TRBJ2-1; the D gene is possibly TRBD2 (6 bases). The length of the CDR3 is 14 residues. CDR1 and CDR2 from the germline V gene are LGHNA and YNFKEQ. The V and J ends lost 4 bases and 6 bases respectively, with 13 bases between them. The DNA of the CDR3 is TGTGCCAGCAGCCCCGGGACTGACCTCAATGAGCAGTTCTTC. Its translation: CASSPGTDLNEQFF.

This chain joins TRBV27 and TRBJ2-3; no definite D call. Trimming removed 0 bases at V and 4 bases at J, with 2 bases between. In germline, CDR1 is MNHEY, CDR2 SMNVEV (reference sequence). There are 12 residues in the CDR3. The CDR3 protein is CASSLSSDTQYF. For the CDR3, the DNA is TGTGCCAGCAGTTTATCATCAGATACGCAGTATTTT.

The chain uses TRBV7-6 and TRBJ2-7; D tentatively fits TRBD1 or TRBD2 (5 bases each). Trimming took off 3 bases at V and 0 bases at J, with 9 bases between the two ends. CDR1 is SGHVS, CDR2 FNYEAQ, per germline. The CDR3 sequence is 14 residues long. The CDR3 bases are TGTGCCAGCAGCTTGGGACCCGACTCCTACGAGCAGTACTTC. It encodes CASSLGPDSYEQYF.

The chain uses TRBV2 and TRBJ2-1, with D possibly matching TRBD1 (5 bases). From germline, CDR1 is SNHLY and CDR2 FYNNEI. The CDR3 runs 12 residues. V shed 8 bases and J shed 6 bases, with 11 bases lying between them. The CDR3 here is CASLGQGNEQFF. The CDR3 DNA sequence: TGTGCCAGCTTGGGGCAGGGCAATGAGCAGTTCTTC.

The chain is built from TRBV28 and TRBJ2-7; 7 nucleotides match TRBD2. Germline-derived CDR1 and CDR2 are MDHEN and SYDVKM. This CDR3 region has 14 residues. V lost 7 bases and J lost 2; bases outside the gene matches: 8. This chain's CDR3 is CASTLAGETYEQYF. The CDR3 coding sequence is TGTGCCAGCACCCTCGCGGGGGAGACCTACGAGCAGTACTTC.

In its sample, this clonotype was seen a few times. The chain couples TRBV30 to TRBJ2-7, with 8 bases aligning to TRBD1. V lost 6 bases to trimming and J lost 3 bases; unmatched junction nucleotides: 7. The CDR3 is made up of 13 amino acids. The germline gives CDR1 GTSNPN, CDR2 SVGIG (reference sequence). CDR3 DNA sequence: TGTGCCTGTCAGGGGGCGAAGGTCTACGAGCAGTACTTC. The encoded protein is CACQGAKVYEQYF.

This clonotype has only one observation. The gene calls are TRBV6-1 and TRBJ1-1, with D possibly TRBD1 on 6 matching bases. CDR3 length: 15 amino acids. Between the trimmed V and J ends, which lost 2 bases and 1 base, there was a span of 11 bases. Germline V gene lookup returns CDR1 MNHNS and CDR2 SASEGT. The DNA for the CDR3 is TGTGCCAGCAGTGAACCTTGGGACAAGAACACTGAAGCTTTCTTT. This translates into CASSEPWDKNTEAFF.

J is TRBJ1-2 and V is TRBV5-4; D uncertain. The CDR3 runs to 13 residues. Germline V gene data show CDR1 as SGHNT and CDR2 as YYREEE (reference sequence). The germline V and J ends were trimmed by 6 bases and 6 bases, with 15 bases remaining between them. This chain's CDR3 is CASTLWDLNGYTF. For the CDR3, the DNA is TGTGCCAGCACCCTCTGGGATCTGAATGGCTACACCTTC.